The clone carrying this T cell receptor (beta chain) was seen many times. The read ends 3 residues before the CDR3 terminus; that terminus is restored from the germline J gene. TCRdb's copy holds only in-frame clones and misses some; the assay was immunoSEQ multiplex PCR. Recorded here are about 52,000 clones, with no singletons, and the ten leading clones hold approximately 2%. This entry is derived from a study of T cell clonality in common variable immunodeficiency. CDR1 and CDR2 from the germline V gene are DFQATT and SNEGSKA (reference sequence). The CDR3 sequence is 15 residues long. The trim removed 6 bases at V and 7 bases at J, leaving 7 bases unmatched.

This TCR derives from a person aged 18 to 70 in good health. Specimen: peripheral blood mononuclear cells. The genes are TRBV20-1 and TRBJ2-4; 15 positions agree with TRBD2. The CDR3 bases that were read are TGCAGTGCCCGCAGGACTAGCGGGGGGGCTAACATT. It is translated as CSARRTSGGANI. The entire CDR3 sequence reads CSARRTSGGANIQYF.